What follows describes a single T cell receptor (beta chain). Its matching antigen is unknown. Produced via immunoSEQ multiplex PCR; TCRdb's table is partial and in-frame only. This repertoire shows 150,000 to 160,000 clones, roughly 84% found once; its top ten account for 2.1%. The data originate from a study of cytomegalovirus exposure and HLA in healthy donors. Study findings and constraints: The study designated 150 or so TCR beta chains cytomegalovirus-associated.

The donors were part of the validation cohort, which consisted of about 130 subjects and was separate from the first cohort of several hundred subjects. The J segment lost 0 bases and the V segment lost 7 bases, leaving 3 bases of the junction unmatched. Per germline, CDR1 SQVTM and CDR2 ANQGSEA. The CDR3 is 13 amino acids. This chain uses TRBV29-1 with TRBJ2-1, with 7 bases lining up with TRBD2. This TCR came from a human donor in good health. The sample was PBMCs. The CDR3 DNA is TGCAGCGCCCTAGCGGTCTCCTACAATGAGCAGTTCTTC. It specifies CSALAVSYNEQFF.